This T cell receptor beta chain comes out of a study of blood T cell repertoires in COVID-19. This clone was recorded a few times. Original handling: Estimates of nucleated cell counts were drawn from the amplification of reference gene primers. Assay used: immunoSEQ multiplex PCR; TCRdb lists only in-frame clones, some missing. V and J calls and clone size are as listed in that table; D and trimming were resolved from the DNA. The sample has 180,000 or so clones, more than 65% seen once. V shed 2 bases, J shed 8 bases, and the junction held 7 bases outside the gene matches. The CDR3 runs to 15 residues. The V gene's germline CDR1 is SGHTA and CDR2 FQGTGA. Participants came from around 25 US areas, aged about 18 to 90 years. The study assigned cohorts using participant-reported clinical history. Recovered participants had two consecutive negative NP/OP PCR tests, healthcare professional clearance, or symptom resolution.

The chain combines TRBV7-3 with TRBJ2-1; the match to TRBD2 covers 9 bases. The receptor's source is a man aged 45 to 65 who had recovered from COVID-19. The sequenced material came from PBMCs or T cells enriched from blood (not recorded which). CDR3 loop: CASSLWRGGSHEQFF. CDR3 nucleotides: TGTGCCAGCAGCTTATGGCGGGGGGGCAGCCATGAGCAGTTCTTC.